This T cell receptor beta chain was identified during a study of technical replicates of blood from a handful of donors. Profiled with immunoSEQ multiplex PCR; TCRdb holds only in-frame clones, not every one. The sample yields 82,000 or so clones, 96% seen once. This CDR3 is 17 amino acids long. Germline CDR1 SGHNT, CDR2 YENEEA. V shed 4 bases, J shed 10 bases, and the junction held 15 bases outside the gene matches. The TCR comes from a human donor in good health. Sequenced: T cells isolated from PBMCs. The chain uses TRBV11-3 and TRBJ2-1; 11 nucleotides agree with TRBD1. CDR3 DNA: TGTGCCAGCAGCTCTCCCCTTTCGGACAGGGGGCGCCGGGAGCAGTTCTTC. Amino acids: CASSSPLSDRGRREQFF.